The following is a T cell receptor (beta chain) sequence with its context. This CDR3 spans 16 amino acids. Losses at the gene ends were 3 bases for V and 2 bases for J; bases not matched to a gene: 9. CDR1 is LNHNV, CDR2 YYDKDF, per germline (reference sequence). These data belong to a study of blood T cell repertoires in COVID-19. Turning to the study itself: The study drew acute and convalescent COVID-19 samples from the United States, Italy and Spain. Sources were T cells, B-cell-depleted T cells, or PBMCs; the material itself was cDNA or gDNA.

Under the authors' procedure: Counts of nucleated cells, estimated from reference gene primer amplification, were obtained. The method was immunoSEQ multiplex PCR; TCRdb's version includes in-frame clones alone and lacks a portion of them. The V and J calls and the clone size are those of that table, but D and trimming were determined from the DNA. The sample has roughly 200,000 clones, 70% to 90% seen once. This sequence was found in a middle-aged man with active or convalescent COVID-19. The sequenced sample was peripheral blood. The chain recombines TRBV15 with TRBJ2-7, with 8 positions matching TRBD1. The CDR3 DNA reads as TGTGCCACCAGCAGGGGTCATCAGGGGGCGACCTACGAGCAGTACTTC. Protein sequence: CATSRGHQGATYEQYF.